The 13 T cell receptor beta chains below come from one sample, sequenced in a study of T-cell reconstitution after alpha-beta-depleted transplantation in children. Preparation of the TCRbeta library was carried out with unique molecular identifiers. TCRdb reprocessed the PCR reads via MiXCR and lists one record per CDR3 protein. The sample carries 80,000 to 100,000 distinct CDR3 sequences, about 25% recorded once. Sequenced material: PBMCs, taken before TCRalphabeta/CD19-depleted stem cell transplant. These receptors were obtained from a boy aged 2 to 10 with acute lymphoblastic leukemia, due to receive a stem cell transplant.

About this clonotype: This may be a read error, as it is one base from a much larger clone. The V call is TRBV9, the J call TRBJ2-1, with D possibly called TRBD1 or TRBD2 (5 bases each). CDR3 length: 15 amino acids. Germline CDR1 is SGDLS and CDR2 is YYNGEE. This chain's CDR3 is CASSFRDPLIDERFF. DNA for the CDR3: TGTGCCAGCAGCTTCCGGGACCCCCTGATCGATGAGCGGTTCTTC.

This clonotype has just a few counts. A read error may produce the germline difference seen at one junction end. V is TRBV20-1 and J is TRBJ1-1; 7 nucleotides match TRBD1. CDR3 length equals 14 residues. Per the germline V gene, CDR1 is DFQATT and CDR2 is SNEGSKA (reference sequence). DNA for the CDR3: TGCAGTGCTAGAAATCAGGGGGGGAACTCTGAAGCTTTCTTT. It is translated as CSARNQGGNSEAFF.

The CDR3: CAWSRGRANQPQHF. CDR3 nucleotides: TGTGCCTGGAGTCGAGGCAGGGCTAATCAGCCCCAGCATTTT. This sequence joins TRBV30 and TRBJ1-5, with D perhaps TRBD1 (5 bases). V gave up 2 bases and J gave up 4 bases, with 12 bases separating them. Germline assignment: CDR1 GTSNPN and CDR2 SVGIG (reference sequence). CDR3 length: 14 residues.

In this sample, this clonotype turned up a few times. This chain joins TRBV20-1 and TRBJ2-2; D ambiguous. The CDR3 contains 14 residues. Germline CDR1 DFQATT, CDR2 SNEGSKA (reference sequence). The V end lost 0 bases, the J end lost 2 bases, and 7 bases lay between the germline ends. The CDR3 sequence: CSARDRANTGELFF. CDR3 coding DNA: TGCAGTGCTAGAGATAGGGCCAACACCGGGGAGCTGTTTTTT.

This clonotype was counted a few times. The V gene is TRBV7-9, the J gene TRBJ1-1, with D tentatively TRBD1 (5 bases). The CDR3 totals 13 residues. CDR1 and CDR2 (germline): SEHNR, FQNEAQ (reference sequence). Trimming took 8 bases from V and 0 from J, leaving 10 bases between them. The CDR3 protein is CASCREMNTEAFF. The DNA for the CDR3 is TGTGCCAGCTGCAGGGAAATGAACACTGAAGCTTTCTTT. The entire variable domain, with the rest obtained from reference TRBV7-9 and TRBJ1-1, is as follows: DTGVSQNPRHKITKRGQNVTFRCDPISEHNRLYWYRQTLGQGPEFLTYFQNEAQLEKSRLLSDRFSAERPKGSFSTLEIQRTEQGDSAMYLCASCREMNTEAFFGQGTRLTVV.

This clonotype was counted between two and nine times. The chain couples TRBV6-1 to TRBJ2-2; D unclear. The ends were cut back, 10 bases at V and 3 bases at J, with 12 bases in the middle. The germline V gene has CDR1 MNHNS and CDR2 SASEGT. This CDR3 contains 13 residues. This CDR3 reads CATVESDTGELFF. CDR3 coding DNA: TGTGCCACGGTGGAGTCGGACACCGGGGAGCTGTTTTTT.

This clonotype was counted between two and nine times. A read error may account for a junction end that differs from germline. The rearrangement joins TRBV7-2 to TRBJ1-4; TRBD1 might be the D (5 bases). The CDR3 spans 15 residues. CDR1 and CDR2 from the germline V gene are SGHTA and FQGNSA. The CDR3 DNA reads TGTGCCAGCAGCCTAGCGAAGCGGGGCTTAGAAAAACTGTTTTTT. Amino acid sequence: CASSLAKRGLEKLFF.

Of note for this clonotype: A much larger clone sits a single nucleotide away, making a read error possible. The rearrangement links TRBV7-2 to TRBJ2-5; tentative D call: TRBD1 (5 bases). Germline assignment: CDR1 SGHTA and CDR2 FQGNSA. Trimming shortened V by 2 bases and J by 5 bases, and 15 bases separated the two germline ends. The CDR3 covers 15 residues. The CDR3 loop is CASSLIIYRMETQYF. The CDR3 DNA is TGTGCCAGCAGCTTAATTATATACAGGATGGAGACCCAGTACTTC. The variable domain in full, with the rest retrieved from reference TRBV7-2 and TRBJ2-5, is GAGVSQSPSNKVTEKGKDVELRCDPISGHTALYWYRQSLGQGLEFLIYFQGNSAPDKSGLPSDRFSAERTGGSVSTLTIQRTQQEDSAVYLCASSLIIYRMETQYFGPGTRLLVL.

Ten or more counts support this clonotype. This rearrangement joins TRBV10-3 to TRBJ2-1; D is perhaps TRBD2 (7 bases). CDR1 and CDR2 from the germline V gene are ENHRY and SYGVKD. The CDR3 runs to 15 residues. V shed 7 bases and J shed 3 bases, with 16 bases lying between them. CDR3 bases: TGTGCCATCATACCTAGCGGAGGGGGCTACAATGAGCAGTTCTTC. Translation gives CAIIPSGGGYNEQFF.

This clonotype was observed a few times. The rearrangement joins TRBV28 to TRBJ1-4; D unclear. Trimming removed 11 bases at V and 8 bases at J, with 18 bases between. The germline CDR1 and CDR2 sequences are MDHEN and SYDVKM. The CDR3 contains 13 residues. CDR3 in amino acids: CASKYGHLEKLFF. For the CDR3, the DNA is TGTGCCTCAAAATACGGGCATCTAGAAAAACTGTTTTTT.

The chain combines TRBV30 with TRBJ2-2; unclear D gene. The CDR3 is 11 amino acids. The germline V gene has CDR1 GTSNPN and CDR2 SVGIG (reference sequence). With 1 base removed from V and 6 bases from J, the gap between germline ends came to 3 bases. This chain's CDR3 is CAWSGAGELFF. The DNA for the CDR3 is TGTGCCTGGAGTGGGGCCGGGGAGCTGTTTTTT.

This clonotype was picked up a small number of times. The chain uses TRBV28 and TRBJ2-2, with D uncertain. The germline V gene encodes CDR1 MDHEN and CDR2 SYDVKM. This CDR3 has 12 residues. V was cut by 5 bases and J by 2 bases, with 3 bases left in between. The CDR3 coding sequence is TGTGCCAGCAGTAGAAACACCGGGGAGCTGTTTTTT. Its protein product is CASSRNTGELFF.

As regards this clonotype: Sequence at one end of the junction differs from germline and may be a read error. This rearrangement joins TRBV28 to TRBJ1-1; D is ambiguous. Germline-derived CDR1 and CDR2 are MDHEN and SYDVKM. This CDR3 region has 16 residues. CDR3 sequence reads: CAGSLGLPVGNTEAFF. CDR3 nucleotides: TGTGCCGGCAGTTTAGGGCTTCCGGTGGGGAACACTGAAGCTTTCTTT.